This T cell receptor (beta chain) appears in the sequencing data of a study of blood T cell repertoires in COVID-19. Assay: immunoSEQ multiplex PCR; the TCRdb copy retains only in-frame clones and omits some. The top ten hold roughly a third of the sample, which has more than 55,000 clones, 79% seen once. This receptor was taken from a human donor in a cohort sampled during active COVID-19. Sample: peripheral blood.

This chain's CDR3 is CATSDSSRDRRVGYTF. The CDR3 DNA is TGTGCCACCAGTGATTCATCGCGGGACAGGAGAGTTGGCTACACCTTC. The V gene is TRBV24-1, the J gene TRBJ1-2, with 8 bases identical to TRBD1. The germline V gene has CDR1 KGHDR and CDR2 SFDVKD. J lost 7 bases, V lost 2 bases, and 11 bases had no gene match. The CDR3 spans 16 residues.